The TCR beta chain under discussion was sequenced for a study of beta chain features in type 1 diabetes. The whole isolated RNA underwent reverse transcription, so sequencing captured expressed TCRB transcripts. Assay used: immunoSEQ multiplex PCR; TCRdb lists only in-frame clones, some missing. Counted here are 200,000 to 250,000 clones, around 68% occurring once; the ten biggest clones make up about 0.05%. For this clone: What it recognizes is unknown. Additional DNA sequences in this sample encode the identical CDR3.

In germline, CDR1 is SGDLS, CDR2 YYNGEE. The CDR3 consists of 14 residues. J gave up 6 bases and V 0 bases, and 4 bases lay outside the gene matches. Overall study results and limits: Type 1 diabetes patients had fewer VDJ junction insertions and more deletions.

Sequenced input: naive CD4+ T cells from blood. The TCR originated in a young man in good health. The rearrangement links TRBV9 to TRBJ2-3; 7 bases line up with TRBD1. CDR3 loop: CASSVGQGTDTQYF. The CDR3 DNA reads TGTGCCAGCAGCGTAGGACAGGGTACGGATACGCAGTATTTT.